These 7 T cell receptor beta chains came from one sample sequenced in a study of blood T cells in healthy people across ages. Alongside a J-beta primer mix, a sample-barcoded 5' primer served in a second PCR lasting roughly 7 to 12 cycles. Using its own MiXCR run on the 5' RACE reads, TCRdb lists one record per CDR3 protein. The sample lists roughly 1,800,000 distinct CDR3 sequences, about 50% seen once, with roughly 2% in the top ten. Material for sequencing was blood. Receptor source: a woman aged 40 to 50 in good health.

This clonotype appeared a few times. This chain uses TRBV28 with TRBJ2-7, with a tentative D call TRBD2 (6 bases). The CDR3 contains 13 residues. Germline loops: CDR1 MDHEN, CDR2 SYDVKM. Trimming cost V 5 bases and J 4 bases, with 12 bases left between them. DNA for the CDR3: TGTGCCAGCAGTACCCCAGGGAGGTACGAGCAGTACTTC. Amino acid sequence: CASSTPGRYEQYF.

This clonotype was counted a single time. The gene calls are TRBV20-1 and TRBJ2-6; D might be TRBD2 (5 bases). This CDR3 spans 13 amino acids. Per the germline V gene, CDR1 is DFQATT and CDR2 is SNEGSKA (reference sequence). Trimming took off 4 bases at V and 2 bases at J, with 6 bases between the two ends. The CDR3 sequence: CSAMRAGANVLTF. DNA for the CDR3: TGCAGTGCTATGAGGGCTGGGGCCAACGTCCTGACTTTC.

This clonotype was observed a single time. Here the CDR3 reads CASSLGVSMNTEAFF. DNA of the CDR3: TGCGCCAGCAGCTTGGGAGTCAGCATGAACACTGAAGCTTTCTTT. The chain couples TRBV5-1 to TRBJ1-1, with unresolved D. The germline V gene has CDR1 SGHRS and CDR2 YFSETQ. Trimming shortened V by 0 bases and J by 0 bases, and 9 bases separated the two germline ends. This CDR3 has 15 amino acids.

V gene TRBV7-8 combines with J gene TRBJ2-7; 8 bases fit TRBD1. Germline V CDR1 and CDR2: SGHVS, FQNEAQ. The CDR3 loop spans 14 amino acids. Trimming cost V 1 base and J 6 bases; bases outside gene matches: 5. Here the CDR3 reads CASSLDQGAGEQYF. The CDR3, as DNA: TGTGCCAGCAGCTTAGATCAGGGGGCGGGCGAGCAGTACTTC.

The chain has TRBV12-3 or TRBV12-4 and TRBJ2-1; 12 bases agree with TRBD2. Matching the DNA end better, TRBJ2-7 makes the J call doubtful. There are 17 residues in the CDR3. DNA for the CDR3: TGTGCCAGCAGTCCCGAACTAGCGGGGGGCCCCCACAATGAGCAGTACTTC. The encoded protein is CASSPELAGGPHNEQYF.

The CDR3 region is CASSLPHFIGVYNEQFF. The CDR3 nucleotides read TGTGCCAGCAGTTTACCCCATTTTATTGGGGTCTACAATGAGCAGTTCTTC. The chain has TRBV28 and TRBJ2-1; unclear D gene. Germline V CDR1 and CDR2: MDHEN, SYDVKM. Trimming took off 2 bases at V and 3 bases at J, with 17 bases between the two ends. The length of the CDR3 is 17 residues.

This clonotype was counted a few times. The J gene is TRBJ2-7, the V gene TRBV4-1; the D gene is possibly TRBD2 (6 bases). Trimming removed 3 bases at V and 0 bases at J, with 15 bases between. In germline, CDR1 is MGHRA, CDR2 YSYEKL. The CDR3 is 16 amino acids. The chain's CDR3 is CASSHPLRDSSYEQYF. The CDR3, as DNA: TGCGCCAGCAGCCACCCTCTCCGGGACTCCTCCTACGAGCAGTACTTC.